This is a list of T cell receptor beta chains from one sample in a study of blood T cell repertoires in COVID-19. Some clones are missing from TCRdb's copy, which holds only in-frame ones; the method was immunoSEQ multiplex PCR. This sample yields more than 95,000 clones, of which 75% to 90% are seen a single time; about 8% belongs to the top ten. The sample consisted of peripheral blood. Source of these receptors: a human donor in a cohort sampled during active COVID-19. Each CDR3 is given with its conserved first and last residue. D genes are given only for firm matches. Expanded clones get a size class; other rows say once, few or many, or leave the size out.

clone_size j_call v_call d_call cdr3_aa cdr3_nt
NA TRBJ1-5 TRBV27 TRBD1 CASRPTTGGPQPQHF TGTGCCAGCAGGCCTACAACAGGGGGCCCACAGCCCCAGCATTTT
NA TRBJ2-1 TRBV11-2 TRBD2 CASSFGPSGIFHEQFF TGTGCCAGCAGCTTTGGTCCCAGCGGGATTTTCCATGAGCAGTTCTTC
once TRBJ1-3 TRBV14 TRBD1 CASSRGTGVSSGNTIYF TGTGCCAGCAGCCGTGGGACAGGGGTTAGCTCTGGAAACACCATATATTTT
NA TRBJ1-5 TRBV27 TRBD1 CASSSAYRDRNQPQHF TGTGCCAGCAGTTCCGCCTACCGGGACAGAAATCAGCCCCAGCATTTT
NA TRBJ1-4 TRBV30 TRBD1 CAWSGDRGEKLFF TGTGCCTGGAGTGGGGACAGGGGTGAAAAACTGTTTTTT
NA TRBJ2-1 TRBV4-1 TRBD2 CASSWTSGNYEQFF TGCGCCAGCAGCTGGACTAGCGGGAACTATGAGCAGTTCTTC
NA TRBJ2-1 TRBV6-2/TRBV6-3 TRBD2 CASSYIASGRAQWLF TGTGCCAGCAGTTACATTGCTAGCGGGAGGGCCCAATGGCTCTTC
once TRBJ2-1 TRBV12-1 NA CASSSNRRTSGRNEQFF TGTGCCAGCAGCTCCAATAGGAGGACTAGCGGGAGAAATGAGCAGTTCTTC
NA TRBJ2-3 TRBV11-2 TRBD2 CASSLIGVTSGTDTQYF TGTGCCAGCAGCTTAATTGGCGTGACTAGCGGCACAGATACGCAGTATTTT
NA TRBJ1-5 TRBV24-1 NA CATSDGNQPQHF TGTGCCACCAGTGACGGCAATCAGCCCCAGCATTTT
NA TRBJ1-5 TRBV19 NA CASSNLQASNQPQHF TGTGCCAGTAGTAACTTACAGGCTAGCAATCAGCCCCAGCATTTT
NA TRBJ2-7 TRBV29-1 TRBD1 CSVPRTGTDAYEQYF TGCAGCGTTCCTAGGACCGGGACAGATGCCTACGAGCAGTACTTC
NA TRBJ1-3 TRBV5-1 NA CASSRLETGSGNTIYF TGCGCCAGCAGCCGCCTCGAGACAGGCTCTGGAAACACCATATATTTT
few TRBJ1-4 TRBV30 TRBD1 CAWSPWTGDSGKLFF TGTGCCTGGAGTCCCTGGACAGGGGATTCGGGAAAACTGTTTTTT
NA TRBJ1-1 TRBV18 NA CASSPPTRTNTEAFF TGTGCCAGCTCACCACCTACGCGAACCAACACTGAAGCTTTCTTT
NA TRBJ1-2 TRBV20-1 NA CSASARAPNYGYTF TGCAGTGCTAGTGCCAGGGCTCCTAACTATGGCTACACCTTC
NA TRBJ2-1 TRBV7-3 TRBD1 CASSRSGTGGIGDEQFF TGTGCCAGCAGCCGATCCGGGACAGGGGGCATTGGGGATGAGCAGTTCTTC
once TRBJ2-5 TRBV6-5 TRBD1 CASRFTGTGVETQYF TGTGCCAGCAGATTCACCGGGACAGGGGTAGAGACCCAGTACTTC
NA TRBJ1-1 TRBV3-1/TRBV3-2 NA CASSQVAGPTEAFF TGTGCCAGCAGCCAAGTGGCGGGGCCCACTGAAGCTTTCTTT
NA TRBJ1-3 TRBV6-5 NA CASGRTADSGNTIYF TGTGCCAGCGGGAGGACCGCCGACTCTGGAAACACCATATATTTT
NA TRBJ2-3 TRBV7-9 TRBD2 CASSLSGATDTQYF TGTGCCAGCAGCCTTAGCGGGGCTACAGATACGCAGTATTTT
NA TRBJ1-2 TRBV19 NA CATMQVAHGYTF TGTGCCACTATGCAGGTGGCGCATGGCTACACCTTC
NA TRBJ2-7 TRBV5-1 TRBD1 CASSLNIPGQGSYEQYF TGCGCCAGCAGCTTAAATATTCCGGGACAGGGCAGCTACGAGCAGTACTTC
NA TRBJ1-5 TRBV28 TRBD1 CATRNQGTGARNQPQHF TGTGCCACCAGGAACCAAGGGACAGGGGCGAGGAATCAGCCCCAGCATTTT
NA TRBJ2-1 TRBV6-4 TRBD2 CASRLASSYNEQFF TGTGCCAGCAGACTAGCGTCCTCCTACAATGAGCAGTTCTTC
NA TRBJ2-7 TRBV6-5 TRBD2 CASSYSLAGRYEQYF TGTGCCAGCAGTTACTCACTAGCGGGCCGCTACGAGCAGTACTTC
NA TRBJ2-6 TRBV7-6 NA CASSLGGSGANVLTF TGTGCCAGCAGCTTAGGAGGATCTGGGGCCAACGTCCTGACTTTC
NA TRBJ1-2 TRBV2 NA CASSLLTGGGYTF TGTGCCAGCAGTCTCCTGACGGGAGGAGGCTACACCTTC
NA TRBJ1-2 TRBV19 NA CASRVGPATGYGYTF TGTGCCAGTAGGGTGGGCCCGGCCACCGGCTATGGCTACACCTTC
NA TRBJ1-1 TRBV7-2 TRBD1 CASSDRQGWTEAFF TGTGCCAGCAGCGACCGACAGGGGTGGACTGAAGCTTTCTTT